The next 9 T cell receptor beta chains were all read from a single sample in a study of B cell selection in AIRE deficiency. CD4+CD127+ cells were sorted as the conventional CD4 T cells. Sequencing was performed with immunoSEQ multiplex PCR; in TCRdb, only in-frame clones are kept and a portion is missing. The top ten clones hold approximately 0.25% of a sample with approximately 24,000 clones, 95% to 96% of them seen once. Specimen: CD4+CD127+ conventional T cells sorted from PBMCs. Receptors were obtained from a human donor in good health.

The gene calls are TRBV2 and TRBJ2-5; D tentatively fits TRBD1 or TRBD2 (5 bases each). CDR1 and CDR2 (germline): SNHLY, FYNNEI. Trimming took off 5 bases at V and 5 bases at J, with 9 bases between the two ends. CDR3 size: 12 residues. The CDR3 here is CASSLGRETQYF. The DNA of the CDR3 is TGTGCCAGCAGTCTGGGACGTGAGACCCAGTACTTC.

This chain connects TRBV12-5 to TRBJ2-7; the match to TRBD1 covers 8 bases. The length of the CDR3 is 12 residues. V gave up 6 bases and J gave up 4 bases; unmatched junction bases: 2. CDR1 is LGHNT, CDR2 FRNRAP, per germline. The CDR3 DNA sequence: TGTGCTAGTGGAAGGACAGGGTACGAGCAGTACTTC. It is translated as CASGRTGYEQYF.

The chain links TRBV6-1 to TRBJ2-7; 10 positions agree with TRBD2. CDR3 length: 15 residues. Germline CDR1 MNHNS, CDR2 SASEGT. The ends lost 5 bases at V and 4 bases at J; junction bases unmatched: 8. The CDR3 protein is CASSLPSGSWYEQYF. CDR3 in DNA: TGTGCCAGCAGTCTCCCTAGCGGGAGTTGGTACGAGCAGTACTTC.

The chain links TRBV5-5 to TRBJ2-5, with D tentatively TRBD1 (6 bases). This CDR3 has 14 residues. CDR1 and CDR2 from the germline V gene are SGHKS and YYEKEE (reference sequence). V lost 4 bases to trimming and J lost 7 bases, with 17 bases between them. Written as DNA, the CDR3 is TGTGCCAGCAGCACGCTAAATCAACAGGGGACCCAGTACTTC. It specifies CASSTLNQQGTQYF.

The gene calls are TRBV5-1 and TRBJ1-1; a weak D match, TRBD1 (6 bases). The germline gives CDR1 SGHRS, CDR2 YFSETQ. The V end lost 4 bases, the J end lost 5 bases, and 21 bases lay between the germline ends. The CDR3 contains 16 residues. The CDR3 reads CASSPGGWGRQTEAFF. In nucleotides, the CDR3 is TGCGCCAGCAGCCCGGGGGGATGGGGGCGGCAAACTGAAGCTTTCTTT.

This rearrangement joins TRBV29-1 to TRBJ2-7; 8 nucleotides line up with TRBD2. CDR3 length: 13 residues. Losses at the gene ends were 6 bases for V and 4 bases for J; bases not matched to a gene: 8. Per germline, CDR1 SQVTM and CDR2 ANQGSEA. For the CDR3, the DNA is TGCAGCGTCCTAATAGCGGGAAGGTACGAGCAGTACTTC. Amino acids: CSVLIAGRYEQYF.

The count of this clone is one. The V and J genes are TRBV5-5 and TRBJ2-2; TRBD2 matches at 10 bases. Per germline, CDR1 SGHKS and CDR2 YYEKEE (reference sequence). The CDR3 has 16 residues. The V and J ends lost 4 bases and 2 bases, in that order; junction bases with no gene match: 5. The CDR3 DNA sequence: TGTGCCAGCAGCACATCTAGCGGGGGAAACACCGGGGAGCTGTTTTTT. Translated: CASSTSSGGNTGELFF.

The chain couples TRBV19 to TRBJ2-2; 8 bases agree with TRBD1. The length of the CDR3 is 15 residues. Looked up from germline, CDR1 is LNHDA and CDR2 is SQIVND (reference sequence). Trimming at V came to 3 bases and at J to 7 bases, leaving 7 bases not matched to a gene. The CDR3 coding sequence is TGTGCCAGTAGTATGGGCAGGGGGCTTGTCGGGGAGCTGTTTTTT. It yields the protein CASSMGRGLVGELFF.

This clone was detected only once. The V and J genes are TRBV11-2 and TRBJ1-2; 8 bases are shared with TRBD1. The CDR3 is 16 amino acids. CDR1 and CDR2 (germline): SGHAT, FQNNGV. V gave up 5 bases and J gave up 2 bases; unmatched junction bases: 10. The CDR3 is CASSDGRTGLNYGYTF. The CDR3 DNA is TGTGCCAGCAGCGATGGGCGGACAGGGTTAAACTATGGCTACACCTTC.